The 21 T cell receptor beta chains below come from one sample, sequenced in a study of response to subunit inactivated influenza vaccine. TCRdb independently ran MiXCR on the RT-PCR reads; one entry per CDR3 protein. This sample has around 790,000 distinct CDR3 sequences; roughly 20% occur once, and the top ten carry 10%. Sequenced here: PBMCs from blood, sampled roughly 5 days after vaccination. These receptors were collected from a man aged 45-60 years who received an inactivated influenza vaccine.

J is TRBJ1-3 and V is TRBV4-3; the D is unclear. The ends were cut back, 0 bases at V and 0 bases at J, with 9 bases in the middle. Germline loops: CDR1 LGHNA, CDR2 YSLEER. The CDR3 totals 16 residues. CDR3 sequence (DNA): TGCGCCAGCAGCCAAGATTTGAGCGGCTCTGGAAACACCATATATTTT. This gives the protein CASSQDLSGSGNTIYF.

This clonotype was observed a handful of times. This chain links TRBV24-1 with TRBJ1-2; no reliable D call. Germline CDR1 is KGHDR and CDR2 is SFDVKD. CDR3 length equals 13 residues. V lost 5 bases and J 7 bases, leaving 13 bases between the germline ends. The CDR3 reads CATSAGWSVGYTF. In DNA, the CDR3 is TGTGCCACCAGTGCCGGGTGGTCTGTTGGCTACACCTTC.

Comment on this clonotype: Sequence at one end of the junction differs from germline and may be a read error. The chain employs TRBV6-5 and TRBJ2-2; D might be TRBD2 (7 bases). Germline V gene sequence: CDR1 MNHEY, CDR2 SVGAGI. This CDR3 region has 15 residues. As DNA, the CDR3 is TGTGTCAGCAGTTACTCGTCGGGGGGCAGAGGTTTGCTGTTTTTT. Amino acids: CVSSYSSGGRGLLFF.

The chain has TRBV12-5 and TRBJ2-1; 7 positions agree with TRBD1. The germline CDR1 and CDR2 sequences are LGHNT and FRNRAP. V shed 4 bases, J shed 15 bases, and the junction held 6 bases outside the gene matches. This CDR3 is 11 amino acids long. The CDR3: CASGSGTVRFF. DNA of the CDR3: TGTGCTAGTGGTTCCGGGACAGTGCGGTTCTTC.

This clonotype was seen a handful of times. CDR3 region: CSARDSQAMGEPQHF. The CDR3 bases are TGCAGTGCTAGAGATTCACAGGCCATGGGGGAGCCCCAGCATTTT. The gene calls are TRBV20-1 and TRBJ1-5; a weak D match, TRBD1 (5 bases). The CDR3 contains 15 residues. Germline V CDR1 and CDR2: DFQATT, SNEGSKA (reference sequence). Trimming removed 0 bases at V and 8 bases at J, with 17 bases between.

The CDR3 reads CASSHPDRDLWANTEAFF. The CDR3 DNA sequence: TGTGCCAGCAGCCACCCCGACAGGGACCTCTGGGCGAACACTGAAGCTTTCTTT. This sequence joins TRBV7-8 and TRBJ1-1; the match to TRBD1 covers 7 bases. Germline V gene data show CDR1 as SGHVS and CDR2 as FQNEAQ. The trim removed 5 bases at V and 1 base at J, leaving 16 bases unmatched. The CDR3 spans 18 residues.

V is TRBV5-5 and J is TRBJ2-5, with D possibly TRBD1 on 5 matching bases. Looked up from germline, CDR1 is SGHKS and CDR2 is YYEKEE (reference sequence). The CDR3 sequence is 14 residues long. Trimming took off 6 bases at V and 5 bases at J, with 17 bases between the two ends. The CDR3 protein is CASTAVLGQETQYF. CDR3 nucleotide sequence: TGTGCCAGCACCGCCGTCTTGGGGCAGGAGACCCAGTACTTC.

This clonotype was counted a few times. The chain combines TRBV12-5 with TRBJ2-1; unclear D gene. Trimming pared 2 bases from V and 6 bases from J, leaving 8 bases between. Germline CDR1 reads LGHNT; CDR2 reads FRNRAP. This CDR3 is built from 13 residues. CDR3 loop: CASGLTDINEQFF. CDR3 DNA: TGTGCTAGTGGTTTGACCGACATCAATGAGCAGTTCTTC. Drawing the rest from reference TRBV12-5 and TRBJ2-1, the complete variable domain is DARVTQTPRHKVTEMGQEVTMRCQPILGHNTVFWYRQTMMQGLELLAYFRNRAPLDDSGMPKDRFSAEMPDATLATLKIQPSEPRDSAVYFCASGLTDINEQFFGPGTRLTVL.

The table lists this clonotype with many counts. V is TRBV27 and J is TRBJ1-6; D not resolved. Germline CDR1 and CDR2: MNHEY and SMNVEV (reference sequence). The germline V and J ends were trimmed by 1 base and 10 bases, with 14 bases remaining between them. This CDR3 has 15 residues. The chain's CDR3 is CASSLLGRPESPLHF. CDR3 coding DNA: TGTGCCAGCAGTTTATTGGGCAGGCCGGAGTCACCCCTCCACTTT.

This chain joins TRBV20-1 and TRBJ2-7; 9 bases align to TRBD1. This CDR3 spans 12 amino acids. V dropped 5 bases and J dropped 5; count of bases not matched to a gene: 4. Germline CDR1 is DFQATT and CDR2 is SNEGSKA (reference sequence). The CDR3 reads CSAGRQGDEQYF. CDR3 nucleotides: TGCAGTGCTGGCCGACAGGGGGACGAGCAGTACTTC.

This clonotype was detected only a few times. CDR3 sequence: CSVEGGNSLAYGYTF. CDR3 bases: TGCAGCGTTGAAGGTGGTAACAGTCTGGCCTATGGCTACACCTTC. The genes are TRBV29-1 and TRBJ1-2; D gene unclear. Germline assignment: CDR1 SQVTM and CDR2 ANQGSEA. This CDR3 has 15 residues. Trimming took off 1 base at V and 4 bases at J, with 16 bases between the two ends.

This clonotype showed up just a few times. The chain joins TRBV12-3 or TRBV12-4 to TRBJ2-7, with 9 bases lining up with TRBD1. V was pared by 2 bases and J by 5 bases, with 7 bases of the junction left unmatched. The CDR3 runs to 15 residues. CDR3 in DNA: TGTGCCAGCAGTTTAATGGGACAGGGCGTCGACGAGCAGTACTTC. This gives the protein CASSLMGQGVDEQYF.

The CDR3 nucleotides are TGTGCCTCATTTCCCCGGACAGGGAAAGAGACCCAGTACTTC. Its translation is CASFPRTGKETQYF. The chain is built from TRBV30 and TRBJ2-5; 8 bases align to TRBD1. Germline CDR1 GTSNPN, CDR2 SVGIG (reference sequence). Unmatched junction bases numbered 10, after V lost 7 bases and J lost 3 bases. This CDR3 spans 14 amino acids. The full variable domain, its missing parts supplied by reference TRBV30 and TRBJ2-5, is SQTIHQWPATLVQPVGSPLSLECTVEGTSNPNLYWYRQAAGRGLQLLFYSVGIGQISSEVPQNLSASRPQDRQFILSSKKLLLSDSGFYLCASFPRTGKETQYFGPGTRLLVL.

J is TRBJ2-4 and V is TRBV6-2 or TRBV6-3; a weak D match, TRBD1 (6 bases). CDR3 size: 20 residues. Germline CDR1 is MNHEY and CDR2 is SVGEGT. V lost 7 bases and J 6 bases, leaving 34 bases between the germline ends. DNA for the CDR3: TGTGCCAGCACCTTGGGGGCAGAACTCGATACAGCCCCTCGGGGAAACATTCAGTACTTC. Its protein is CASTLGAELDTAPRGNIQYF.

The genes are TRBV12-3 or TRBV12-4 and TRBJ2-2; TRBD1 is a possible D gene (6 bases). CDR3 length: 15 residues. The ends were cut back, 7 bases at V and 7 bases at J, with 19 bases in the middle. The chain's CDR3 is CASTGWGLKNGELFF. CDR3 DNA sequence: TGTGCCAGCACCGGGTGGGGGCTAAAGAACGGGGAGCTGTTTTTT.

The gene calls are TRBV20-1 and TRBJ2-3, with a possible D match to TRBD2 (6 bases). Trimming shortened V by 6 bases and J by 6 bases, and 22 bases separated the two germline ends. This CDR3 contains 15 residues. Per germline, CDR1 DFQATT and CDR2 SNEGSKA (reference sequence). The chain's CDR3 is CSAPRWRGANDTQYF. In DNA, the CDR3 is TGCAGTGCCCCTAGGTGGCGCGGGGCCAACGATACGCAGTATTTT.

For the CDR3, the DNA is TGCGCCAGCAGCCTAACCTTAGCGGGAGGGCCCTCTGGCACAGATACGCAGTATTTT. Its translation is CASSLTLAGGPSGTDTQYF. The chain joins TRBV4-3 to TRBJ2-3; 11 positions match TRBD2. CDR3 length: 19 amino acids. J was trimmed by 1 base and V by 4 bases; bases with no gene match: 13. Germline-derived CDR1 and CDR2 are LGHNA and YSLEER.

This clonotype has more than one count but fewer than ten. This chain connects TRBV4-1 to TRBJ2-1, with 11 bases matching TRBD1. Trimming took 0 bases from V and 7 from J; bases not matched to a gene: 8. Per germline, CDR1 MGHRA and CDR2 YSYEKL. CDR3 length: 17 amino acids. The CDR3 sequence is CASSQDPRTGGRNEQFF. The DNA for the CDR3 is TGCGCCAGCAGCCAAGATCCGAGGACAGGGGGCCGGAATGAGCAGTTCTTC.

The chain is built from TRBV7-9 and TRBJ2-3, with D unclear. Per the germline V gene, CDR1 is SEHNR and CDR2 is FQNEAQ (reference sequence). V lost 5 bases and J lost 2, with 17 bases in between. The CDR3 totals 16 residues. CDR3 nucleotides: TGTGCCAGCAGCCCTCCACTCTTTCGGAACACAGATACGCAGTATTTT. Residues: CASSPPLFRNTDTQYF.

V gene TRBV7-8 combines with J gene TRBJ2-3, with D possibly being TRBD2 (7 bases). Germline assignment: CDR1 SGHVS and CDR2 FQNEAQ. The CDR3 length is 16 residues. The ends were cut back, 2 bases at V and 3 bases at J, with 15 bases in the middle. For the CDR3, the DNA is TGTGCCAGCAGCTTACTGCGGGGGCCCGGGACAGATACGCAGTATTTT. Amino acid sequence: CASSLLRGPGTDTQYF.

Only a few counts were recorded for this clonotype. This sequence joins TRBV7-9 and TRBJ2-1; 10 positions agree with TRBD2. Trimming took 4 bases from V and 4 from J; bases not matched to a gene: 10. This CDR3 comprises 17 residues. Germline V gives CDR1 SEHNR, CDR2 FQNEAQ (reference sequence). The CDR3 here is CASSSLASGSTYNEQFF. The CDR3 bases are TGTGCCAGCAGCTCCTTGGCTAGCGGGAGTACTTACAATGAGCAGTTCTTC.